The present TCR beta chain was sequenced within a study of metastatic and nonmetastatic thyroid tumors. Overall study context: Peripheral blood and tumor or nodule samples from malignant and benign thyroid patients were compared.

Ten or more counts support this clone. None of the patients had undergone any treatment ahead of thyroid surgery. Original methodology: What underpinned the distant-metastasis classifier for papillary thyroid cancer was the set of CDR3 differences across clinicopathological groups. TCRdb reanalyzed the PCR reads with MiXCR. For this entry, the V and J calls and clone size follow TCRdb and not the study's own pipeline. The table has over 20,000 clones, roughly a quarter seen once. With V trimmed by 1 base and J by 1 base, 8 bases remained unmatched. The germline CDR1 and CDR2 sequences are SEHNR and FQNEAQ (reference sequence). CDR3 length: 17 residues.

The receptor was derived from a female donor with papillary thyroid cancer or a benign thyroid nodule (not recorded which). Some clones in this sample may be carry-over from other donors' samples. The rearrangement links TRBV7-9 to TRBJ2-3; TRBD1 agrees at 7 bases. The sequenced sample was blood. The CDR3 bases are TGTGCCAGCAGCTTAGGAACTACAGGGGCCCGCACAGATACGCAGTATTTT. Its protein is CASSLGTTGARTDTQYF.